This T cell receptor beta chain appears in the sequencing data of a study of T cell responses to AZD1222 COVID-19 vaccine. Trimming took off 3 bases at V and 7 bases at J, with 13 bases between the two ends. In germline, CDR1 is KGHDR, CDR2 SFDVKD. The CDR3 covers 14 residues. Some clones are missing from TCRdb's copy, which holds only in-frame ones; the method was immunoSEQ multiplex PCR. The sample lists around 130,000 clones, approximately 94% occurring once. Study-wide points: Baseline seropositivity occurred in only six AZD1222 recipients. Unmutated regions of variants are reportedly targeted by nearly half of spike-specific TCRs. Spike-specific TCR breadth rose after two AZD1222 doses, and depth rose as well. Donors skewed white British and female; clonal diversity was possibly underestimated.

To note about this clone: The antigen remains undetermined.

This clonotype was obtained from an adult in good health. V is TRBV24-1 and J is TRBJ2-3; possible D gene TRBD2, 5 bases. This sample comprised peripheral blood, obtained on day 0 of AZD1222 vaccination. The CDR3 DNA reads as TGTGCCACCAGTGATGCCCGCCTAGCAAATACGCAGTATTTT. The encoded protein is CATSDARLANTQYF.